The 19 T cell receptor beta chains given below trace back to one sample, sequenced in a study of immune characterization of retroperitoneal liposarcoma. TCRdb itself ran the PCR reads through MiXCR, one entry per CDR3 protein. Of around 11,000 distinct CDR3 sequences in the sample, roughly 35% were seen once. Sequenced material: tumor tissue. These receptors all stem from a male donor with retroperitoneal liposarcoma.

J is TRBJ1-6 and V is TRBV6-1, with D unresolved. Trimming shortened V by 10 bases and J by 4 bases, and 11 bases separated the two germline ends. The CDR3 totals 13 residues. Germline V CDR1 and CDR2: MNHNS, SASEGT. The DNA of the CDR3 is TGTGCCATATGGACCGCTTATAATTCACCCCTCCACTTT. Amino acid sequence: CAIWTAYNSPLHF.

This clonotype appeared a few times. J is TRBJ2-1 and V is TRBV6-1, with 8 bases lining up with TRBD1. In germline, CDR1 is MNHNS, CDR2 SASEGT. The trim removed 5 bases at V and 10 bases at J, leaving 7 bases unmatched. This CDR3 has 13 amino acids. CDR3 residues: CASSRTGPYEQFF. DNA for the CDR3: TGTGCCAGCAGTAGGACAGGGCCCTACGAGCAGTTCTTC.

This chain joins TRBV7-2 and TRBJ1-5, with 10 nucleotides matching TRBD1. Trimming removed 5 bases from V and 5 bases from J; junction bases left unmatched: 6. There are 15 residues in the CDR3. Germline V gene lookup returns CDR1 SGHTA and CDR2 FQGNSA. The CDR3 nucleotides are TGTGCCAGCAGCCTCACCGGGACAGGGGATCAGCCCCAGCATTTT. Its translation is CASSLTGTGDQPQHF.

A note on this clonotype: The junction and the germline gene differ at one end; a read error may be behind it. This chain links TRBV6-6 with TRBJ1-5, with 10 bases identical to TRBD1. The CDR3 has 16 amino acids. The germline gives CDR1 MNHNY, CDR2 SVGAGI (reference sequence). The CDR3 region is CASSRDRGWSNQPQNF. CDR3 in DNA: TGTGCCAGCAGTCGGGACAGGGGTTGGAGCAATCAGCCCCAGAATTTT.

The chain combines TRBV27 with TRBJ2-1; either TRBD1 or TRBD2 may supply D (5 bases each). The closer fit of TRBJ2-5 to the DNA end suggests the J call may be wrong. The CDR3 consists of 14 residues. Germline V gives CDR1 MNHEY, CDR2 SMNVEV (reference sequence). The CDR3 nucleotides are TGTGCCAGCAGTTTTACCGGGACCGCAAGGACCCAGTACTTC. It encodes CASSFTGTARTQYF.

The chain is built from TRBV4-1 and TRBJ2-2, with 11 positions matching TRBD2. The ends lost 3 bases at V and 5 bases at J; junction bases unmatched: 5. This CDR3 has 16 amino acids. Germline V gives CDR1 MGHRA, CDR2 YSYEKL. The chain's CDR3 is CASSQLIAGGTGELFF. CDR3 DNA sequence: TGCGCCAGCAGCCAGCTAATAGCGGGGGGGACCGGGGAGCTGTTTTTT.

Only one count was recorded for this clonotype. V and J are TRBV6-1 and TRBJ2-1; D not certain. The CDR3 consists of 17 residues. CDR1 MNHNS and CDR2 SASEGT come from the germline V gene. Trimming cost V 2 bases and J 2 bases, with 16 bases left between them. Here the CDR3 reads CASSEIRGYLTYNEQFF. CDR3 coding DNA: TGTGCCAGCAGTGAAATCCGCGGCTACCTTACCTACAATGAGCAGTTCTTC.

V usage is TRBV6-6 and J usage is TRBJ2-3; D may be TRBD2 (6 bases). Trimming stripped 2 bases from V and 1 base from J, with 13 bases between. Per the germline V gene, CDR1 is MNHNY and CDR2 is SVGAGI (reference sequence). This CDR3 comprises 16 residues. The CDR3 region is CASSYRLGEGTDTQYF. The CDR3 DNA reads TGTGCCAGCAGTTACCGTCTTGGGGAGGGCACAGATACGCAGTATTTT.

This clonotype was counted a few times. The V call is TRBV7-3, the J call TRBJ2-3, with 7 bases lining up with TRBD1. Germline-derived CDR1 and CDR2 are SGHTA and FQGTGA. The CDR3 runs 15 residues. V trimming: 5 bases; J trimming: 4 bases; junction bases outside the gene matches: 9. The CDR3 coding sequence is TGTGCCAGCAGCATATACCGGGACAGATCAGATACGCAGTATTTT. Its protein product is CASSIYRDRSDTQYF.

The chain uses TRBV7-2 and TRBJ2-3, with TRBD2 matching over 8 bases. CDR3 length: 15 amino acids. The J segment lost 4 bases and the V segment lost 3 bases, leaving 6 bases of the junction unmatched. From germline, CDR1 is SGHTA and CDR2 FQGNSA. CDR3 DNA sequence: TGTGCCAGCAGCTTCCGGAGCGGGAGTTCAGATACGCAGTATTTT. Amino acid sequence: CASSFRSGSSDTQYF.

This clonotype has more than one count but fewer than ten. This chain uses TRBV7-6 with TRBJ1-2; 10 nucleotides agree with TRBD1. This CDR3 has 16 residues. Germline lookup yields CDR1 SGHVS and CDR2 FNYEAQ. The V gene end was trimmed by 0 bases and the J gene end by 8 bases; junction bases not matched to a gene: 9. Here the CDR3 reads CASSLAPGQGIWGYTF. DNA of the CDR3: TGTGCCAGCAGCTTAGCGCCGGGACAGGGGATATGGGGCTACACCTTC.

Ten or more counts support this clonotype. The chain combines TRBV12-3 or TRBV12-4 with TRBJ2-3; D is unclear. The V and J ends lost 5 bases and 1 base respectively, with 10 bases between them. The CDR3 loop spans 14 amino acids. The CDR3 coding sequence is TGTGCCAGCAGTCGGAGAGACGGCACAGATACGCAGTATTTT. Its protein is CASSRRDGTDTQYF.

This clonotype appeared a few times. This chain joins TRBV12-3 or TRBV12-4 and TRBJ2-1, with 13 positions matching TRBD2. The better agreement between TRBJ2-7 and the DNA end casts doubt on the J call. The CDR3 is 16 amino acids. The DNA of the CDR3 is TGTGCCAGCAGTCCGCTACTAGCGGGAGGGGCCTACGAGCAGTACTTC. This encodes CASSPLLAGGAYEQYF.

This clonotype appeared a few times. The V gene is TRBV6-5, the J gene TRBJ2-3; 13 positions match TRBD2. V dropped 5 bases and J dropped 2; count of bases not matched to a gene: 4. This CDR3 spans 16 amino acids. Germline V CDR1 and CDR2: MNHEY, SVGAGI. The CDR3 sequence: CASSRTSGSLTDTQYF. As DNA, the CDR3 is TGTGCCAGCAGTAGGACTAGCGGGAGTCTCACAGATACGCAGTATTTT.

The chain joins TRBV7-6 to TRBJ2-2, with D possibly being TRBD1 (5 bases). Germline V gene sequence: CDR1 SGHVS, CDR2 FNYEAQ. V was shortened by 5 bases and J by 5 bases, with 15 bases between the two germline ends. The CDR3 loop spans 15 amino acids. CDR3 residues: CASSPQPAGTGELFF. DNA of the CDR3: TGTGCCAGCAGCCCTCAACCTGCAGGGACCGGGGAGCTGTTTTTT. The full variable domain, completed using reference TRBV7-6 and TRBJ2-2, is GAGVSQSPRYKVTKRGQDVALRCDPISGHVSLYWYRQALGQGPEFLTYFNYEAQQDKSGLPNDRFSAERPEGSISTLTIQRTEQRDSAMYRCASSPQPAGTGELFFGEGSRLTVL.

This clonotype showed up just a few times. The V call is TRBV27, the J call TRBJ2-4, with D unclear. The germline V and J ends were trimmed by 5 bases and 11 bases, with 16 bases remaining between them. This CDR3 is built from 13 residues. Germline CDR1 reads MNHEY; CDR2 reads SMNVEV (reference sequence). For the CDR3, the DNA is TGTGCCAGCAGTCTACGGTTACTTGACGTTCAGTACTTC. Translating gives CASSLRLLDVQYF.

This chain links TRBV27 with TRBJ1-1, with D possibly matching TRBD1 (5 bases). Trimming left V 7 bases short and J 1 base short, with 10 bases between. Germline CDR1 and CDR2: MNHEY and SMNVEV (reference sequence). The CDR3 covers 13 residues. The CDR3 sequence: CASTGGGNTEAFF. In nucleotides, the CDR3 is TGTGCCAGCACCGGGGGGGGGAACACTGAAGCTTTCTTT.

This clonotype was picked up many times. The CDR3 nucleotides read TGTGCCAGCAGTTACCATCCCCGCGGCTCCTACAATGAGCAGTTCTTC. This translates into CASSYHPRGSYNEQFF. The chain uses TRBV6-6 and TRBJ2-1; no firm D call. Germline CDR1 reads MNHNY; CDR2 reads SVGAGI (reference sequence). Trimming shortened V by 2 bases and J by 0 bases, and 11 bases separated the two germline ends. The CDR3 is 16 residues long.

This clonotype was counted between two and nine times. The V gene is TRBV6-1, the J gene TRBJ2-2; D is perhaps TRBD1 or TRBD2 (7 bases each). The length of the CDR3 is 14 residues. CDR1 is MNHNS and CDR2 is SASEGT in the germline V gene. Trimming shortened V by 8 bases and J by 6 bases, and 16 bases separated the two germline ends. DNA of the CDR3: TGTGCCAGCCAGGGGGGGCGATTTTCCGGGGAGCTGTTTTTT. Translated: CASQGGRFSGELFF.